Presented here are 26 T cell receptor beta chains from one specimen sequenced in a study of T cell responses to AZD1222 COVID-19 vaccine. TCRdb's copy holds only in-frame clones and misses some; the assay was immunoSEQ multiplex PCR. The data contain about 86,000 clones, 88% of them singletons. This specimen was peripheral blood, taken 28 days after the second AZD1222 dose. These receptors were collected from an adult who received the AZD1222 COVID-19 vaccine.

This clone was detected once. The CDR3 loop reads CASNEGTYEQYF. CDR3 DNA: TGTGCCAGTAATGAGGGGACCTACGAGCAGTACTTC. J is TRBJ2-7 and V is TRBV19; D is perhaps TRBD1 or TRBD2 (5 bases each). Deletions cut 7 bases from V and 2 bases from J, with 9 bases between. CDR3 length: 12 residues. In germline, CDR1 is LNHDA, CDR2 SQIVND (reference sequence).

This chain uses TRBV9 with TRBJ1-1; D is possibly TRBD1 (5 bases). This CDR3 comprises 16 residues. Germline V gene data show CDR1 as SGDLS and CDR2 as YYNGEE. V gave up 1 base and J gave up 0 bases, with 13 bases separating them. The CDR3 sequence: CASSVFPGHVNTEAFF. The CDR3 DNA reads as TGTGCCAGCAGCGTATTCCCGGGGCATGTGAACACTGAAGCTTTCTTT.

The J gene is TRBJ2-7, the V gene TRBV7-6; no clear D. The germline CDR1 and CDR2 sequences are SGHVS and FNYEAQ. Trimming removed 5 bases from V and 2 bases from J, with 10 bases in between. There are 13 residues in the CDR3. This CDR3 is CASSRGGAYEQYF. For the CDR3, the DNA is TGTGCCAGCAGCCGAGGCGGAGCCTACGAGCAGTACTTC.

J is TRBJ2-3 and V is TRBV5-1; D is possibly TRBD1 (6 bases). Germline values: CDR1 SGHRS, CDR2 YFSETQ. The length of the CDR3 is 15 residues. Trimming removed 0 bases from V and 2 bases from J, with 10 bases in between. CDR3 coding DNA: TGCGCCAGCAGCTTGGTGGACAGCCTCACAGATACGCAGTATTTT. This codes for CASSLVDSLTDTQYF.

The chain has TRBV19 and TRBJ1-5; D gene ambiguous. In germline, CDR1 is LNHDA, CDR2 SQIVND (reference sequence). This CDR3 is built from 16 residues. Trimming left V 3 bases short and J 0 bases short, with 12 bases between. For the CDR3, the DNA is TGTGCCAGTAGTATCGATCCCCGTTATAGCAATCAGCCCCAGCATTTT. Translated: CASSIDPRYSNQPQHF. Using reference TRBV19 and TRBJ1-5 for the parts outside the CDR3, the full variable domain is DGGITQSPKYLFRKEGQNVTLSCEQNLNHDAMYWYRQDPGQGLRLIYYSQIVNDFQKGDIAEGYSVSREKKESFPLTVTSAQKNPTAFYLCASSIDPRYSNQPQHFGDGTRLSIL.

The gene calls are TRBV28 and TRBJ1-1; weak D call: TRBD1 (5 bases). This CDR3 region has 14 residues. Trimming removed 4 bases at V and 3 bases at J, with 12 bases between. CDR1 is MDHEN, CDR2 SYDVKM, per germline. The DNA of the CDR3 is TGTGCCAGCAGTTATCCAGGGTTGGACACTGAAGCTTTCTTT. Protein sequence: CASSYPGLDTEAFF.

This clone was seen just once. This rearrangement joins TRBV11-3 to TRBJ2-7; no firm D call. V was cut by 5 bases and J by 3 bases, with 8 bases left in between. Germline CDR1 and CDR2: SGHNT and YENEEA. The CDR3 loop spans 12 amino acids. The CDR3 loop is CASSAASYEQYF. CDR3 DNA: TGTGCCAGCAGCGCCGCCAGCTACGAGCAGTACTTC.

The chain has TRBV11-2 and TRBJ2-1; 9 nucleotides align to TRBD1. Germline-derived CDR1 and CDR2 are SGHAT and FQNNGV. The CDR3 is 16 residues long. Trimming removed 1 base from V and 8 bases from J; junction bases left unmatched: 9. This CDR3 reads CASSLGTSWTGDEQFF. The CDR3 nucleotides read TGTGCCAGCAGCTTAGGGACTAGTTGGACAGGGGATGAGCAGTTCTTC.

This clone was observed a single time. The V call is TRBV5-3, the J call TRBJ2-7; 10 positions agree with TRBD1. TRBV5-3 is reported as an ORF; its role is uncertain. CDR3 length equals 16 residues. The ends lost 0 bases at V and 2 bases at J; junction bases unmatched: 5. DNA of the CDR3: TGTGCCAGAAGCTTGGTGGGACAGGGGACCCCCTACGAGCAGTACTTC. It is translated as CARSLVGQGTPYEQYF.

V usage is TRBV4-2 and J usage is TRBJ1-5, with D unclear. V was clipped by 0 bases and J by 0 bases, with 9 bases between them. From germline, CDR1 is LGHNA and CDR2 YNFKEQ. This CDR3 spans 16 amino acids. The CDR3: CASSQDIAYSNQPQHF. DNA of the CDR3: TGTGCCAGCAGCCAAGATATTGCGTATAGCAATCAGCCCCAGCATTTT.

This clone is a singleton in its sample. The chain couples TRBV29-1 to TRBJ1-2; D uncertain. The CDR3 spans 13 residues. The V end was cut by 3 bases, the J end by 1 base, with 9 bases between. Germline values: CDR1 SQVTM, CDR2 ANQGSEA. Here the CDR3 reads CSVDFGVNYGYTF. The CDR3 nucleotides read TGCAGCGTTGATTTCGGGGTTAACTATGGCTACACCTTC.

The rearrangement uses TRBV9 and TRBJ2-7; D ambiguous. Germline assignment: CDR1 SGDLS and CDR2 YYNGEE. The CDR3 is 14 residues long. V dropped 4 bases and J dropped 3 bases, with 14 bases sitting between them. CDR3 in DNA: TGTGCCAGCAGCCCCCGCGAGCGCCTCTACGAGCAGTACTTC. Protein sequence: CASSPRERLYEQYF.

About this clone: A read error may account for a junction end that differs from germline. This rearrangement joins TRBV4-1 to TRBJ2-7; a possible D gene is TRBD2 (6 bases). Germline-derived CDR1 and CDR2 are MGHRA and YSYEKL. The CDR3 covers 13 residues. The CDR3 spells CASSQDLGGSKGF. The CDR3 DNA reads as TGCGCCAGCAGCCAAGATCTTGGAGGGAGTAAGGGCTTC.

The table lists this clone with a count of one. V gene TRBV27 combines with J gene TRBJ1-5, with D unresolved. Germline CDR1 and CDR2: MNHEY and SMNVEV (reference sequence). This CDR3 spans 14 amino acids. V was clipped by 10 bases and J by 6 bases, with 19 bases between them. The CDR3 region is CANRSQLFRQPQHF. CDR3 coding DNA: TGTGCCAACCGTTCGCAACTCTTCCGTCAGCCCCAGCATTTT.

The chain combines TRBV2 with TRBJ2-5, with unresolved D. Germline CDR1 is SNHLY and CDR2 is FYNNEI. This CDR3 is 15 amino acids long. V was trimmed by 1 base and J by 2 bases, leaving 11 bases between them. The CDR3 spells CASSEEKAAQETQYF. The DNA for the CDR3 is TGTGCCAGCAGTGAAGAAAAGGCGGCTCAAGAGACCCAGTACTTC.

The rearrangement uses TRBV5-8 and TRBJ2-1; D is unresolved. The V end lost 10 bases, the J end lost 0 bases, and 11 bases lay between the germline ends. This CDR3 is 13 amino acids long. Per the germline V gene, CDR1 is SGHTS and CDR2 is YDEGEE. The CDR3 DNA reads TGTGCCGCCCGGCCTAGCTCCTACAATGAGCAGTTCTTC. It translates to CAARPSSYNEQFF.

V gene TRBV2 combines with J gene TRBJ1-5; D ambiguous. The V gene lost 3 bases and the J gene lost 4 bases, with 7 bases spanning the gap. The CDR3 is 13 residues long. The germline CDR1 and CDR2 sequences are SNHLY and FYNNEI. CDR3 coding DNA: TGTGCCAGCAGTGAGGACGGTAATCAGCCCCAGCATTTT. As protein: CASSEDGNQPQHF.

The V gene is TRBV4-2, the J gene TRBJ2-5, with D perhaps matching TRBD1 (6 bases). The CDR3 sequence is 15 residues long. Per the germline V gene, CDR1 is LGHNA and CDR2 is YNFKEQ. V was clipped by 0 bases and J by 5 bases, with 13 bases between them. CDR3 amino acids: CASSQDPRGDETQYF. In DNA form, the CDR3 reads TGTGCCAGCAGCCAAGATCCCAGGGGCGACGAGACCCAGTACTTC.

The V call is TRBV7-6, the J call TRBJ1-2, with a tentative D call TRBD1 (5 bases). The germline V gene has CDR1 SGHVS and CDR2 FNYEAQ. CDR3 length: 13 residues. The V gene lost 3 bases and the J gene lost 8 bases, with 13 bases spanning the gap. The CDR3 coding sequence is TGTGCCAGCAGCTTGGGCAGGGAAGGAGGCTACACCTTC. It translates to CASSLGREGGYTF.

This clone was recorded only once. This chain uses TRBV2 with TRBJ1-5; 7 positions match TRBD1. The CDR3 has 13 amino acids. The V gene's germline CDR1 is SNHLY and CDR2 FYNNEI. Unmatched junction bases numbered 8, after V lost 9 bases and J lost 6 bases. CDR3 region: CASTEGASQPQHF. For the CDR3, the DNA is TGTGCCAGTACTGAGGGGGCAAGTCAGCCCCAGCATTTT.

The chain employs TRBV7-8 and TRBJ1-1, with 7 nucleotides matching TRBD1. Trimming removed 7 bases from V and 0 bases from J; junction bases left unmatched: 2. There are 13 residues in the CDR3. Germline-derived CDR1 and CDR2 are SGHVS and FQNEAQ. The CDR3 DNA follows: TGTGCCAGCAATACAGGGGTGAACACTGAAGCTTTCTTT. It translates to CASNTGVNTEAFF.

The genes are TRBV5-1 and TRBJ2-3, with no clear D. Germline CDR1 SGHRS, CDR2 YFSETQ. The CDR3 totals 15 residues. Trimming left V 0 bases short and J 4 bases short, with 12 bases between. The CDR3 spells CASSLARTIADTQYF. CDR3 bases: TGCGCCAGCAGCTTGGCTAGGACCATCGCAGATACGCAGTATTTT.

The DNA for the CDR3 is TGTGCCAGCAGCTTGAAGGGAGCTGATGGCTACACCTTC. It translates to CASSLKGADGYTF. The V call is TRBV5-6, the J call TRBJ1-2; no reliable D call. CDR3 length: 13 amino acids. CDR1 is SGHDT and CDR2 is YYEEEE in the germline V gene. V was shortened by 1 base and J by 6 bases, with 10 bases between the two germline ends.

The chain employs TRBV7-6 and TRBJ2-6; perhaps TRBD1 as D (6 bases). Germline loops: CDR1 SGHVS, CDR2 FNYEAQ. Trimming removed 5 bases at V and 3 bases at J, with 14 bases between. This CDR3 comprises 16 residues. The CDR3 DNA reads TGTGCCAGCAGCGTCACAGGGTCTCGTGGGGCCAACGTCCTGACTTTC. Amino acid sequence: CASSVTGSRGANVLTF.

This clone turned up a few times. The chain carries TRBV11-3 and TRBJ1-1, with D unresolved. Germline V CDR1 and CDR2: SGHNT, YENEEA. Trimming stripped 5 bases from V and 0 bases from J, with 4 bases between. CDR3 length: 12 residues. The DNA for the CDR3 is TGTGCCAGCAGCCTGATGAACACTGAAGCTTTCTTT. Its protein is CASSLMNTEAFF.

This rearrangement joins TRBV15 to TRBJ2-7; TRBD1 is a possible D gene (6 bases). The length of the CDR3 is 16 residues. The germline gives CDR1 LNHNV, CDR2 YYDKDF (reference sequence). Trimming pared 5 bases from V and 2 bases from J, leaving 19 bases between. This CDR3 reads CATSDGQWQGTYEQYF. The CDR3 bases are TGTGCCACCAGCGACGGACAGTGGCAGGGAACCTACGAGCAGTACTTC.